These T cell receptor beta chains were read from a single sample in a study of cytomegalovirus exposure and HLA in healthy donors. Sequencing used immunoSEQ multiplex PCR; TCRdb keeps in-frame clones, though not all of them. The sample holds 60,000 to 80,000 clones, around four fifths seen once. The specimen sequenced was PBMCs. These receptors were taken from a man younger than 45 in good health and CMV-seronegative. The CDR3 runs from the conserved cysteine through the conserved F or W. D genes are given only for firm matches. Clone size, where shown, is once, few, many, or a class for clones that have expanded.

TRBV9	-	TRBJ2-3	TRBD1	TGTGCCAGCAGCGTCCGGGACAGGGGGGCAGATACGCAGTATTTT	CASSVRDRGADTQYF
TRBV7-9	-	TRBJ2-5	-	TGTGCCAGCAGCCCGGGACAACAAGAGACCCAGTACTTC	CASSPGQQETQYF
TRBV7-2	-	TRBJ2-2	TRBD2	TGTGCCAGCAGCCCGTTCGGGGGGACGGACACCGGGGAGCTGTTTTTT	CASSPFGGTDTGELFF
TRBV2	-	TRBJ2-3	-	TGTGCCAGCAGTAACCGTCGGACTAGCACAGATACGCAGTATTTT	CASSNRRTSTDTQYF
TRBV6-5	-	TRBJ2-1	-	TGTGCCAGCAGTTACCGCTCTTCGCAACCCACAATCTTC	CASSYRSSQPTIF
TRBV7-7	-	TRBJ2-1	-	TGTGCTAGCAGCCCATGGTCGGGGGCCTACAATGAGCAGTTCTTC	CASSPWSGAYNEQFF
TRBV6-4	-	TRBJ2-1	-	TGTGCCAGCAGTGACTCGGTCAGGAACAATGAGCAGTTCTTC	CASSDSVRNNEQFF
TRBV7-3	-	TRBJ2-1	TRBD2	TGTGCCAGCAGCCGAGTAGCGGGAGGAGCCGAGCAGTTCTTC	CASSRVAGGAEQFF
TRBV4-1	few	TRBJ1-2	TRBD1	TGCGCCAGCAGCCAAGAACAGGGGCTGGGGGGCTACACCTTC	CASSQEQGLGGYTF
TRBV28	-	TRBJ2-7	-	TGTGCCAGCAGTGGGGGCCCGGGAATCGGATCCTACGAGCAGTACTTC	CASSGGPGIGSYEQYF
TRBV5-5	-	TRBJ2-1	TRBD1	TGTGCCAGCAGCCCAAGACAGGGACGCGTGCAGTTCTTC	CASSPRQGRVQFF
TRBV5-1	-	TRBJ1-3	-	TGCGCCAGCAGCTTCGCAGGGATCTCTGGAAACACCATATATTTT	CASSFAGISGNTIYF
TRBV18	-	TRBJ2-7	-	TGTGCCAGCTCAGGGGACGACTGGAGGGAGCACGAGCAGTACTTC	CASSGDDWREHEQYF
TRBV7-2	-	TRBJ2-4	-	TGTGCCAGCAGCTCAACCCGGGGGTTGATGGCCAAAAACATTCAGTACTTC	CASSSTRGLMAKNIQYF
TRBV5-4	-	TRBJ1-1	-	TGTGCCAGCAGCTTGGGCGGGGCCACTGAAGCTTTCTTT	CASSLGGATEAFF
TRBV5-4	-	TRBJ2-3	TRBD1	TGTGCCAGCCTCGCTCCGACAGGGACGCAGTATTTT	CASLAPTGTQYF
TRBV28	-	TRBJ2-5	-	TGTGCCAGCAGTTTATATCAGGGTAGGGAGACCCAGTACTTC	CASSLYQGRETQYF
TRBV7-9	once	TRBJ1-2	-	TGTGCCAGCAGCTTAGCGTCAACAGATTTATATGGCTACACCTTC	CASSLASTDLYGYTF
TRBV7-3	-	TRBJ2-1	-	TGTGCCAGCAGCCAAGGGGGGGGCGCCGGCAATGAGCAGTTCTTC	CASSQGGGAGNEQFF
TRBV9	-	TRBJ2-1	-	TGTGCCAGCAGCGTAGACCCCTCCATCGGGGATGAGCAGTTCTTC	CASSVDPSIGDEQFF
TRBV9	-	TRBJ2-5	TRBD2	TGTGCCAGCAGCGCCCGTTCAGGGTCTAGCGGGACTCAAGAGACCCAGTACTTC	CASSARSGSSGTQETQYF
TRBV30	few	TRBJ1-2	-	TGTGCCTGGAGTGTAGGGCCTGACAGGAGTTATGGCTACACCTTC	CAWSVGPDRSYGYTF
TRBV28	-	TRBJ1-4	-	TGTGCCAGCAGTCTACCCTCGGGCGGAGGTATGGGAAAACTGTTTTTT	CASSLPSGGGMGKLFF
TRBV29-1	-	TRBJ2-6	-	TGCAGCGTTGTGGCAGGGGAATACTCTGGGGCCAACGTCCTGACTTTC	CSVVAGEYSGANVLTF
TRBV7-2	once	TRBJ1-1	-	TGTGCCAGCAGCTTCTGGAGGGACACTGAAGCTTTCTTT	CASSFWRDTEAFF
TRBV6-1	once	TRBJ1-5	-	TGTGCCAGCGTTTGGAGGTGGAGCAATCAGCCCCAGCATTTT	CASVWRWSNQPQHF
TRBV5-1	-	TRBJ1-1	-	TGCGCCAGCAGCCCGGCGGGAAGGACGGGCACTGAAGCTTTCTTT	CASSPAGRTGTEAFF
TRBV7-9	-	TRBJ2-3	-	TGTGCCAGCAGCCGACGACTTGATACGCAGTATTTT	CASSRRLDTQYF
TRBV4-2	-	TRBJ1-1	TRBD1	TGTGCCAGCAGCCACCAAATAAGGACAGGGAACACTGAAGCTTTCTTT	CASSHQIRTGNTEAFF
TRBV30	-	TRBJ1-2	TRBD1	TGTGCCAAACGGACAGGGGGCTATGGCTACACCTTC	CAKRTGGYGYTF
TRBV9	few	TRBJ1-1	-	TGTGCCAGCAGCCCCGGGGGAGGGCTGAACACTGAAGCTTTCTTT	CASSPGGGLNTEAFF
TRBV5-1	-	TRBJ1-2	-	TGCGCCAGCAGCTTGTTTCCCGAGAGGGCGGGCTATGGCTACACCTTC	CASSLFPERAGYGYTF
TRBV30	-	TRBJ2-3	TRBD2	TGTGCCTGCTCAGCGGGGGTGACAGATACGCAGTATTTT	CACSAGVTDTQYF
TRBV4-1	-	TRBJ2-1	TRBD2	TGCGCCAGCAGCCAATTCGGGGGGGAAATTAATGAGCAGTTCTTC	CASSQFGGEINEQFF
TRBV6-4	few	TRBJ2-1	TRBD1	TGTGCCAGTAGCCCAGGGACAGCCCTCAATGAGCAGTTCTTC	CASSPGTALNEQFF
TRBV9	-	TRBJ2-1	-	TGTGCCAGCAGCGTAACTTCGGGAGAGAGGAATGAGCAGTTCTTC	CASSVTSGERNEQFF
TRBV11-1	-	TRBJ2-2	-	TGTGCCAGCAGCTCAAGGGGAACAGGGTCGAACACCGGGGAGCTGTTTTTT	CASSSRGTGSNTGELFF
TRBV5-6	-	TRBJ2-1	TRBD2	TGTGCCAGCAGCTTCTTTGCGGGGGGCGGTGAGCAGTTCTTC	CASSFFAGGGEQFF
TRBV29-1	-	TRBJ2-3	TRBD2	TGCAGCGTTGATGCGGGAGTTAGCACAGATACGCAGTATTTT	CSVDAGVSTDTQYF
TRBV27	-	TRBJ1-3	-	TGTGCCAGCAGTTTAGGGGGGGGGTCCGGAAACACCATATATTTT	CASSLGGGSGNTIYF
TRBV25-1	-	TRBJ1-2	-	TGTGCCAGCAGTGGAGGTCGACGGAGAAACTATGGCTACACCTTC	CASSGGRRRNYGYTF
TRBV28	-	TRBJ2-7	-	TGTGCCACCTCCGTCGTGAGGTACGAGCAGTACTTC	CATSVVRYEQYF
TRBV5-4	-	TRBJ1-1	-	TGTGCCAGCAGCTCAAAACCACAGGGCCTTGGGACTGAAGCTTTCTTT	CASSSKPQGLGTEAFF
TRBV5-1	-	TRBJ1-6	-	TGCGCCAGCAGCTTGGTGGCAGACTTCGATTCACCCCTCCACTTT	CASSLVADFDSPLHF
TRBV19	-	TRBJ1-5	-	TGTGCCAGTAGATCCCGGGCGGGGGATGGGTTTGGGCCCCAGCATTTT	CASRSRAGDGFGPQHF
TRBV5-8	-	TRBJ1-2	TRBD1	TGTGCCAGCAGCTGGACAGGAAGGGCCCCGATTTATGGCTACACCTTC	CASSWTGRAPIYGYTF
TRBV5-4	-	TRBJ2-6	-	TGTGCCAGCAGTCCTGCGGGGAAGGCCAACGTCCTGACTTTC	CASSPAGKANVLTF
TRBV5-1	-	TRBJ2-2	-	TGCGCCAGCAGCCCCACTCGCACAGACACCGGGGAGCTGTTTTTT	CASSPTRTDTGELFF
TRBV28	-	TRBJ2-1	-	TGTGCCAGCACCCCGAGCGGAGCCTACAATGAGCAGTTCTTC	CASTPSGAYNEQFF
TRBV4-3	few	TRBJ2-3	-	TGCGCCAGCAGCGACGCTTTGCGGCCCACAGATACGCAGTATTTT	CASSDALRPTDTQYF
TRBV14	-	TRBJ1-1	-	TGTGCCAGCAGCCGAGAATACGGGGTAGGTGCTGAAGCTTTCTTT	CASSREYGVGAEAFF
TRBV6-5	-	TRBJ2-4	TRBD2	TGTGCCAGCTCCCTGCGGGGGGCCAAAAACATTCAGTACTTC	CASSLRGAKNIQYF
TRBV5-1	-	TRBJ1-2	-	TGCGCCAGCAGCTTTACATATCAGGGTAGTGGTGGCTACACCTTC	CASSFTYQGSGGYTF
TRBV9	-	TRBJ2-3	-	TGTGCCAGCAGCGTAGGTGGGCTAGATACGCAGTATTTT	CASSVGGLDTQYF
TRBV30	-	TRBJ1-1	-	TGTGCCTGGGACAGATATAACACTGAAGCTTTCTTT	CAWDRYNTEAFF